The clone carrying this T cell receptor (beta chain) ranks as medium-sized. It was with unique molecular identifiers that the TCRbeta library was prepared. One entry per CDR3 protein results from TCRdb running MiXCR on the PCR reads. The repertoire holds hundreds of thousands of distinct CDR3 sequences, with approximately 9% as singletons. The sample originates from a study of T-cell reconstitution after alpha-beta-depleted transplantation in children. The length of the CDR3 is 16 residues. Looked up from germline, CDR1 is LGHNA and CDR2 is YNFKEQ. The V gene end was trimmed by 2 bases and the J gene end by 4 bases; junction bases not matched to a gene: 7.

The TCR comes from a human donor who donated a stem cell graft to a child with acute lymphoblastic leukemia. Source: PBMCs from the stem cell graft donor, taken from the stem cell graft. The J gene is TRBJ2-3, the V gene TRBV4-2; 9 bases line up with TRBD2. This chain's CDR3 is CASSQSGSSGADTQYF. The CDR3 nucleotides read TGTGCCAGCAGCCAATCCGGTTCTAGCGGGGCAGATACGCAGTATTTT.